Presented here are 21 T cell receptor beta chains from one specimen sequenced in a study of shared clonotypes between healthy human individuals. Only CD45RO-negative cells positively selected for CCR7 counted as naive CD8 cells, so terminally differentiated effector memory CD45RA+ cells were excluded. Produced via immunoSEQ multiplex PCR; TCRdb's table is partial and in-frame only. The table has approximately 2,200,000 clones, roughly 91% seen once. The sample taken for sequencing was naive CD8+ T cells from PBMCs. These TCRs come from a man between 18 and 29 years old in good health. Some clones in this sample may be carry-over from other donors' samples.

This clone is a singleton in its sample. V and J are TRBV5-5 and TRBJ1-2; D is perhaps TRBD1 (5 bases). V was shortened by 1 base and J by 6 bases, with 10 bases between the two germline ends. Per germline, CDR1 SGHKS and CDR2 YYEKEE (reference sequence). This CDR3 contains 13 residues. CDR3 protein: CASSLWLGDGYTF. DNA for the CDR3: TGTGCCAGCAGCTTGTGGTTAGGGGATGGCTACACCTTC. The full variable domain, with the rest looked up from reference TRBV5-5 and TRBJ1-2, is DAGVTQSPTHLIKTRGQQVTLRCSPISGHKSVSWYQQVLGQGPQFIFQYYEKEERGRGNFPDRFSARQFPNYSSELNVNALLLGDSALYLCASSLWLGDGYTFGSGTRLTVV.

The chain carries TRBV19 and TRBJ2-2; a possible D gene is TRBD1 (5 bases). Trimming pared 0 bases from V and 4 bases from J, leaving 18 bases between. The CDR3 extends over 18 amino acids. Per the germline V gene, CDR1 is LNHDA and CDR2 is SQIVND (reference sequence). The CDR3 DNA reads TGTGCCAGTAGTATAGATGCCAGGGTGAGATTAGGCACCGGGGAGCTGTTTTTT. Residues: CASSIDARVRLGTGELFF.

The V and J genes are TRBV7-9 and TRBJ2-1, with D tentatively TRBD1 or TRBD2 (5 bases each). The ends were cut back, 3 bases at V and 2 bases at J, with 11 bases in the middle. The CDR3 runs 15 residues. From germline, CDR1 is SEHNR and CDR2 FQNEAQ (reference sequence). The CDR3 here is CASSLSRGTYNEQFF. In DNA form, the CDR3 reads TGTGCCAGCAGCTTGTCGAGGGGTACCTACAATGAGCAGTTCTTC.

This clone has only one observation. V and J are TRBV6-1 and TRBJ1-2, with D perhaps matching TRBD1 (5 bases). Per the germline V gene, CDR1 is MNHNS and CDR2 is SASEGT. V lost 2 bases to trimming and J lost 2 bases, with 12 bases between them. CDR3 length equals 15 residues. CDR3 DNA: TGTGCCAGCAGTGAATGGGGGGGGTCAAACTATGGCTACACCTTC. Amino acids: CASSEWGGSNYGYTF.

This rearrangement joins TRBV27 to TRBJ1-2; weak D call: TRBD1 (6 bases). This CDR3 has 14 residues. Germline V CDR1 and CDR2: MNHEY, SMNVEV (reference sequence). Trimming cost V 6 bases and J 2 bases, with 13 bases left between them. The CDR3 loop reads CASSATGANYGYTF. The CDR3 bases are TGTGCCAGCAGCGCCACGGGGGCGAACTATGGCTACACCTTC.

For this clone: The same CDR3 arises from other DNA sequences in this sample as well. The chain employs TRBV10-3 and TRBJ2-3; TRBD2 aligns across 10 bases. Germline CDR1 is ENHRY and CDR2 is SYGVKD. The CDR3 length is 15 residues. After removal of 4 bases from V and 2 bases from J, the junction contained 3 bases not matched to a gene. The CDR3 protein is CAISGLAGATDTQYF. CDR3 DNA: TGTGCCATCAGTGGGCTAGCGGGGGCCACAGATACGCAGTATTTT.

This chain links TRBV5-6 with TRBJ2-7; the match to TRBD2 covers 11 bases. Germline values: CDR1 SGHDT, CDR2 YYEEEE. The CDR3 is 15 amino acids. V shed 5 bases, J shed 3 bases, and the junction held 7 bases outside the gene matches. The DNA of the CDR3 is TGTGCCAGCAGTTATACTAGCGGGAGTCTCTACGAGCAGTACTTC. This sequence encodes CASSYTSGSLYEQYF.

The J gene is TRBJ1-4, the V gene TRBV11-2; D might be TRBD1 (6 bases). Germline V gene data show CDR1 as SGHAT and CDR2 as FQNNGV. The CDR3 has 14 amino acids. V lost 5 bases and J lost 8, with 15 bases in between. The CDR3 nucleotides are TGTGCCAGCAGCCCCACAGGGATGCGGGAAAAACTGTTTTTT. Its protein is CASSPTGMREKLFF.

The CDR3 loop is CASGGTENTGELFF. CDR3 in DNA: TGTGCTAGTGGTGGGACAGAGAACACCGGGGAGCTGTTTTTT. The chain is built from TRBV12-5 and TRBJ2-2; 7 bases fit TRBD1. The length of the CDR3 is 14 residues. Germline V CDR1 and CDR2: LGHNT, FRNRAP. V trimming: 5 bases; J trimming: 1 base; junction bases outside the gene matches: 1.

This clone was seen only once. This sequence joins TRBV28 and TRBJ2-1; D is unclear. CDR1 is MDHEN, CDR2 SYDVKM, per germline. The CDR3 consists of 13 residues. V lost 3 bases and J lost 7, with 10 bases in between. The CDR3 sequence is CASSLQVRNEQFF. CDR3 DNA sequence: TGTGCCAGCAGTTTGCAGGTCCGGAATGAGCAGTTCTTC.

The chain couples TRBV4-2 to TRBJ2-7; TRBD1 is a possible D gene (6 bases). Germline assignment: CDR1 LGHNA and CDR2 YNFKEQ. The CDR3 is made up of 15 amino acids. The ends were cut back, 0 bases at V and 4 bases at J, with 13 bases in the middle. CDR3 residues: CASSQEAPTGYEQYF. CDR3 DNA sequence: TGTGCCAGCAGCCAAGAAGCACCGACAGGTTACGAGCAGTACTTC.

The chain recombines TRBV25-1 with TRBJ2-7; perhaps D is TRBD1 or TRBD2 (5 bases each). Trimming took 6 bases from V and 3 from J, leaving 18 bases between them. The CDR3 has 15 amino acids. Looked up from germline, CDR1 is MGHDK and CDR2 is SYGVNS. The CDR3 protein is CASRGVGGALYEQYF. DNA for the CDR3: TGTGCCAGCAGGGGGGTGGGCGGCGCTCTCTACGAGCAGTACTTC.

The J gene is TRBJ2-2, the V gene TRBV10-2; D gene unclear. Germline CDR1 and CDR2: WSHSY and SAAADI. CDR3 length equals 17 residues. V lost 5 bases to trimming and J lost 1 base, with 17 bases between them. CDR3 nucleotide sequence: TGCGCCAGCAGTAGAACCACCCATAACATGAACACCGGGGAGCTGTTTTTT. Encoded protein: CASSRTTHNMNTGELFF.

The CDR3 here is CASLTSLGAGNTIYF. As DNA, the CDR3 is TGTGCCAGTTTGACATCTTTGGGGGCTGGAAACACCATATATTTT. The V gene is TRBV6-6, the J gene TRBJ1-3; a possible D gene is TRBD1 (5 bases). V was cut by 9 bases and J by 2 bases, with 17 bases left in between. Germline V gene data show CDR1 as MNHNY and CDR2 as SVGAGI (reference sequence). CDR3 size: 15 residues.

The genes are TRBV9 and TRBJ1-5, with a possible D match to TRBD1 (5 bases). Trimming took off 3 bases at V and 7 bases at J, with 20 bases between the two ends. This CDR3 has 16 residues. The germline V gene encodes CDR1 SGDLS and CDR2 YYNGEE. The CDR3, as DNA: TGTGCCAGCAGCGCCGAGGGGATGTCGGGAGTCCAGCCCCAGCATTTT. It yields the protein CASSAEGMSGVQPQHF. The entire variable domain, with the rest obtained from reference TRBV9 and TRBJ1-5, is as follows: DSGVTQTPKHLITATGQRVTLRCSPRSGDLSVYWYQQSLDQGLQFLIQYYNGEERAKGNILERFSAQQFPDLHSELNLSSLELGDSALYFCASSAEGMSGVQPQHFGDGTRLSIL.

Comment on this clone: Different DNA sequences within this sample yield the same CDR3. The gene calls are TRBV6-1 and TRBJ2-3, with D perhaps matching TRBD2 (7 bases). CDR1 MNHNS and CDR2 SASEGT come from the germline V gene. CDR3 size: 13 residues. Trimming removed 3 bases at V and 6 bases at J, with 10 bases between. The CDR3 protein is CASSDGRGDTQYF. DNA of the CDR3: TGTGCCAGCAGTGATGGGAGGGGGGATACGCAGTATTTT.

The chain combines TRBV19 with TRBJ1-2; no clear D. V lost 5 bases, J lost 1 base, and 17 bases lay in between. Germline CDR1 reads LNHDA; CDR2 reads SQIVND (reference sequence). The CDR3 runs to 16 residues. The CDR3 DNA is TGTGCCAGTAGTCCGTTTGCGGACGACTTTAACTATGGCTACACCTTC. Amino acid sequence: CASSPFADDFNYGYTF.

The V and J genes are TRBV28 and TRBJ2-7; the match to TRBD2 covers 8 bases. CDR3 length equals 14 residues. The V gene end was trimmed by 6 bases and the J gene end by 2 bases; junction bases not matched to a gene: 6. The V gene's germline CDR1 is MDHEN and CDR2 SYDVKM. This chain's CDR3 is CASRFPGGAYEQYF. CDR3 nucleotide sequence: TGTGCCAGCAGATTTCCGGGAGGGGCCTACGAGCAGTACTTC. The variable domain in full, with the rest retrieved from reference TRBV28 and TRBJ2-7, is DVKVTQSSRYLVKRTGEKVFLECVQDMDHENMFWYRQDPGLGLRLIYFSYDVKMKEKGDIPEGYSVSREKKERFSLILESASTNQTSMYLCASRFPGGAYEQYFGPGTRLTVT.

This sequence joins TRBV5-4 and TRBJ1-1; 9 positions agree with TRBD1. The CDR3 length is 15 residues. Germline V CDR1 and CDR2: SGHNT, YYREEE (reference sequence). V gave up 3 bases and J gave up 1 base; unmatched junction bases: 4. As DNA, the CDR3 is TGTGCCAGCAGCTGGGACAGGGCTACGAACACTGAAGCTTTCTTT. It codes for CASSWDRATNTEAFF.

This clone was detected a few times. The chain uses TRBV19 and TRBJ1-5, with D perhaps TRBD1 (6 bases). The CDR3 sequence is 15 residues long. With 5 bases removed from V and 2 bases from J, the gap between germline ends came to 13 bases. The germline CDR1 and CDR2 sequences are LNHDA and SQIVND (reference sequence). In nucleotides, the CDR3 is TGTGCCAGTAGTCCAACAGGGTACGGCAATCAGCCCCAGCATTTT. Its translation is CASSPTGYGNQPQHF.

In regard to this clone: The same CDR3 is also encoded by other DNA sequences in this sample. The CDR3 DNA reads TGTGCCAGCAGCTCTAGCGGGAGGAACAATGAGCAGTTCTTC. It encodes CASSSSGRNNEQFF. This chain uses TRBV11-2 with TRBJ2-1, with 11 bases fitting TRBD2. The CDR3 consists of 14 residues. CDR1 and CDR2 from the germline V gene are SGHAT and FQNNGV. The V segment lost 4 bases and the J segment 5 bases; nucleotides outside the gene matches: 1.